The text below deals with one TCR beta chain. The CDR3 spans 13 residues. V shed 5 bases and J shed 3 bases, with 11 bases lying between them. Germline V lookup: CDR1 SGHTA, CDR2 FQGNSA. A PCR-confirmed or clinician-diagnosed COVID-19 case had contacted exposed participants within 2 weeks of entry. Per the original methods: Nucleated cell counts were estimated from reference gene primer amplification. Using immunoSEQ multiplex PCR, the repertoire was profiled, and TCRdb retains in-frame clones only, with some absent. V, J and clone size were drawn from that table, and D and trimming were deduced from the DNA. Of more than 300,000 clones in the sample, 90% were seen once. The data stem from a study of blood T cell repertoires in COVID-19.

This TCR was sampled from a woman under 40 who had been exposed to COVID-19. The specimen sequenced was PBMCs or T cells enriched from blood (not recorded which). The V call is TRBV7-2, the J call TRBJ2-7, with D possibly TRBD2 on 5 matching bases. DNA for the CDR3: TGTGCCAGCAGCATCGTTACTAGCTACGAGCAGTACTTC. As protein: CASSIVTSYEQYF.